The source of this T cell receptor gamma chain is a study of intestinal T cells in coeliac disease (dated by TCRdb to the early 2020s). Background for the entire study: Coeliac patients were found to be much younger than controls, with mean ages of about 15 versus 50 years recorded in the TRG cohort. In the TCR-delta (TRD) cohort, there were duodenal biopsies from approximately eleven coeliac disease patients and approximately eleven non-coeliac controls. Duodenal biopsies from around 34 coeliac disease patients and roughly 20 non-coeliac controls made up a second, larger TCR-gamma (TRG) cohort.

Genomic DNA was extracted with the QIAamp DNA FFPE tissue kit from ten 5-um FFPE scrolls per case. To test whether coeliac disease could be classified from the TCR repertoire, the study used duodenal biopsies that were formalin-fixed paraffin-embedded, fully anonymised, and surplus to diagnostic needs. The library was prepared using multiplex PCR. The sequencing machine was an Ion Torrent PGM. TRG repertoires were amplified from 200 ng of biopsy DNA using the LymphoTrack kit, whose primers carry Illumina adapters. TRG amplicons were cleaned up with AMPure XP beads, measured on a 2100 Bioanalyzer, and combined in equimolar amounts. TRG libraries were sequenced on an Ion PGM instrument. The source study handled its data this way. Reads in which more than 10% of nucleotides fell below the per-patient third-quartile quality score were removed with FastX. IMGT/HighV-QUEST was used to align reads in order to assign V, D and J genes, locate CDR3 regions and judge functionality. After the sequences were translated into amino acids, every sequence predicted to be non-functional was thrown out. CDR3s were split into kmers, with and without positional annotation; kmer frequencies underwent PCA, and samples were clustered using all 1023 combinations of PCs 1-10. Classification was validated by leave-one-out cross-validation, in which parameters were re-optimised on the remaining samples each time. Shannon diversity was computed with the vegan R package from repeated random subsamples equal to the lowest read count. TCRdb called clones anew from the public reads via CATT; matching DNA rows were later pooled. These V and J calls rely on TCRdb rather than the paper's analysis. The sample table lists 850 to 1,000 gamma-chain clones, around 48% of them with a count of one. The top ten clones comprise about 15% of the sample.

On this clone itself: It lacks a known antigen. No quality values exist for individual bases; no much larger clone is one base distant.

Clipping removes 4 bases from V and 9 bases from J, with 12 as the unmatched junction base count. The cysteine opens and the phenylalanine closes a CDR3 of 14 amino acids. The kept DNA is CDR3 alone, 42 bases in frame from the first base. What the work shows at the level of the full study, not this receptor alone: All 20 or so biopsies in training were correctly classified by TRD kmer-based clustering, and a leave-one-out accuracy of less than 95% was reported. There was no way to tell repeated CDR3 amino acid sequences apart from PCR duplicates. A significant age difference was observed between coeliac and control groups, although significant classification was not yielded by an age-split analysis. TRG clustering correctly classified 51 of 54 biopsies (approximately 94%), with a reported leave-one-out accuracy of around 90%. FFPE-derived DNA was found to be relatively degraded, and loss of a proportion of TCR sequences in each sample was likely caused by this degradation.

This receptor was taken from a human donor with celiac disease. The rearrangement joined TRGV11 to TRGJ1 or TRGJ2. TRGV11 is an ORF; its function is uncertain. The sequencing sample was made of a duodenal biopsy. The DNA is as follows: TGTGCCTGCTGGATTAGTTCCCTTATTACTAAGAAACTCTTT. Its coded protein is CACWISSLITKKLF.